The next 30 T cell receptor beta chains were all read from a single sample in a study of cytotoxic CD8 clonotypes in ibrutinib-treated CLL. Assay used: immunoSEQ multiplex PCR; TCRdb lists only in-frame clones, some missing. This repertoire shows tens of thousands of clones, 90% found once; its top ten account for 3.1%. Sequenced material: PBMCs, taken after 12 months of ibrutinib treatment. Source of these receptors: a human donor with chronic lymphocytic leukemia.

CDR3 amino acids: CASSLGRNTEAFF. The CDR3 nucleotides read TGCGCCAGCAGCTTGGGCAGGAACACTGAAGCTTTCTTT. The V and J genes are TRBV5-1 and TRBJ1-1, with D uncertain. CDR1 is SGHRS and CDR2 is YFSETQ in the germline V gene. V lost 0 bases, J lost 1 base, and 4 bases lay in between. The CDR3 runs to 13 residues.

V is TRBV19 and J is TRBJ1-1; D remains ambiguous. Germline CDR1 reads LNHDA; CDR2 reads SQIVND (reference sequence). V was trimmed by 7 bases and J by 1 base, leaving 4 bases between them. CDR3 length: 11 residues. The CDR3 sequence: CASTQNTEAFF. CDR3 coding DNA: TGTGCCAGTACCCAGAACACTGAAGCTTTCTTT.

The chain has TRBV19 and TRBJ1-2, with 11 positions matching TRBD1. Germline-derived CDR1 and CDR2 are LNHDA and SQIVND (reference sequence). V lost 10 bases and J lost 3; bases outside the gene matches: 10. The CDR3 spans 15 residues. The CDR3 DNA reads TGTGCCACACGGACAGGGGGCCGGGATGACTATGGCTACACCTTC. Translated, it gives CATRTGGRDDYGYTF.

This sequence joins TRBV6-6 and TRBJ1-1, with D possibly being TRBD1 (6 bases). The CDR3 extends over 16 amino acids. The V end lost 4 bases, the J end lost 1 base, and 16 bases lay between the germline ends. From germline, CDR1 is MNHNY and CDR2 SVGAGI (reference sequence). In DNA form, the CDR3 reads TGTGCCAGCAGTTCCTCCAGGGGAGGAACGAACACTGAAGCTTTCTTT. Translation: CASSSSRGGTNTEAFF.

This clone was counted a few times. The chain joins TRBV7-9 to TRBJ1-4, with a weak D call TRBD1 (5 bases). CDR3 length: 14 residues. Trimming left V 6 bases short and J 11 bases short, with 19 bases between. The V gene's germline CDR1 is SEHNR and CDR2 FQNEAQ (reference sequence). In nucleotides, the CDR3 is TGTGCCAGCAGATCCCAATCGGAGGGGAGGAAACTGTTTTTT. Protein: CASRSQSEGRKLFF. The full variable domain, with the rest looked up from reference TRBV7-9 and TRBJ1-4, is DTGVSQNPRHKITKRGQNVTFRCDPISEHNRLYWYRQTLGQGPEFLTYFQNEAQLEKSRLLSDRFSAERPKGSFSTLEIQRTEQGDSAMYLCASRSQSEGRKLFFGSGTQLSVL.

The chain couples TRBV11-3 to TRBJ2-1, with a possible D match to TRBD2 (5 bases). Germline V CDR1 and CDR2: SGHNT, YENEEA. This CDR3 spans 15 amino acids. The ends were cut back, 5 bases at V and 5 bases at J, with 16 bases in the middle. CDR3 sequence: CASSPPTPADNEQFF. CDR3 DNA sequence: TGTGCCAGCAGCCCACCCACCCCAGCGGACAATGAGCAGTTCTTC.

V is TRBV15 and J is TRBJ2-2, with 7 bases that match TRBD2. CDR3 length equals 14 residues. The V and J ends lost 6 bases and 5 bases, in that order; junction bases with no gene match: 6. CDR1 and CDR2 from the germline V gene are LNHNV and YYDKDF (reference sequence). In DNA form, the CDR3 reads TGTGCCACCAGGAGGGAGGGCCAAACCGGGGAGCTGTTTTTT. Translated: CATRREGQTGELFF.

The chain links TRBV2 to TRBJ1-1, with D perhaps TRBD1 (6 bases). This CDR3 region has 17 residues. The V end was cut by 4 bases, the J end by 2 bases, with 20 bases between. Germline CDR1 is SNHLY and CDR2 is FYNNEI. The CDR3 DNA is TGTGCCAGCAGTGGAGAGGGGGGCCCACGTGGAAACACTGAAGCTTTCTTT. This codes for CASSGEGGPRGNTEAFF.

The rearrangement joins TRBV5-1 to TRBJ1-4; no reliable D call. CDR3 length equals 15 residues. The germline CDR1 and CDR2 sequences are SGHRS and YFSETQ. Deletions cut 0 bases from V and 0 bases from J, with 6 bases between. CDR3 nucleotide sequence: TGCGCCAGCAGCTTGGGGCCCACAACTAATGAAAAACTGTTTTTT. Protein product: CASSLGPTTNEKLFF.

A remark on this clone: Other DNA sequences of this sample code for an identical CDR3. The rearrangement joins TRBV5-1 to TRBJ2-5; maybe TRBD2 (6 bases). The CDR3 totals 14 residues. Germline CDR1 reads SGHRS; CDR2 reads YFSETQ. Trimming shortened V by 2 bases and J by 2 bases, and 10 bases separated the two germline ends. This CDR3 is CASSFSSGQETQYF. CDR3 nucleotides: TGCGCCAGCAGCTTTAGTAGCGGACAAGAGACCCAGTACTTC.

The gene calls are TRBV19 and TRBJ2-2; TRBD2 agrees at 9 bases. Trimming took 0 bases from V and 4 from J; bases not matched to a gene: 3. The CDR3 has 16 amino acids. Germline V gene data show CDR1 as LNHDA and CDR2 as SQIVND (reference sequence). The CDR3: CASSIEGLAFTGELFF. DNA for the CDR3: TGTGCCAGTAGTATAGAAGGACTAGCGTTCACCGGGGAGCTGTTTTTT.

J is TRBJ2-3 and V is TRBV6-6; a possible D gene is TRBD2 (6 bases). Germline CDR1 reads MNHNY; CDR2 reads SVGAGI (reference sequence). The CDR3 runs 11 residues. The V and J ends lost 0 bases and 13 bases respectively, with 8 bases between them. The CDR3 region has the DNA TGTGCCAGCAGTTACTCGGGACTTGAGTATTTT. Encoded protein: CASSYSGLEYF.

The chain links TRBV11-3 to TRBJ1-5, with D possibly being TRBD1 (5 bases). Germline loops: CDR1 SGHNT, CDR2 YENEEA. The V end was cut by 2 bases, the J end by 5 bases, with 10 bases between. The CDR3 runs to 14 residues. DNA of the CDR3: TGTGCCAGCAGCTTATCAGGGTCTTATCAGCCCCAGCATTTT. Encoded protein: CASSLSGSYQPQHF.

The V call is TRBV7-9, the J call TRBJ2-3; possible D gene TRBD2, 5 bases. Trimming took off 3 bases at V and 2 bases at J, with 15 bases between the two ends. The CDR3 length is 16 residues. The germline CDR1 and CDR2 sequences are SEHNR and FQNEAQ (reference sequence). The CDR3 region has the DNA TGTGCCAGCAGCTTGTTAGCGACGGGGAACACAGATACGCAGTATTTT. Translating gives CASSLLATGNTDTQYF.

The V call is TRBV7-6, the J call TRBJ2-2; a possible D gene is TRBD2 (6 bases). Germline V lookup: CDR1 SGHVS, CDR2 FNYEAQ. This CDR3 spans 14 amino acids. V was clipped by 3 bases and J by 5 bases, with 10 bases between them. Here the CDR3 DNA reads TGTGCCAGCAGCTTGCTAGGGAGGACCGGGGAGCTGTTTTTT. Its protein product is CASSLLGRTGELFF.

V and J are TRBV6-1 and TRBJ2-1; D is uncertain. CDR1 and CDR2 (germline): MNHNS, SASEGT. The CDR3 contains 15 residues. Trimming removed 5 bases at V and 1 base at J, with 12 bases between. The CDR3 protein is CASSPLLGSYNEQFF. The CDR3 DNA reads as TGTGCCAGCAGTCCCCTTTTAGGGTCCTACAATGAGCAGTTCTTC.

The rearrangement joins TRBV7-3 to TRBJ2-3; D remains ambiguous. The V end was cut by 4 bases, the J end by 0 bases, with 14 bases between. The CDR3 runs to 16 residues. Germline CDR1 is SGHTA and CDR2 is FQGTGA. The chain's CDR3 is CASSSFVARSTDTQYF. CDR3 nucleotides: TGTGCCAGCAGCTCCTTTGTAGCAAGGAGCACAGATACGCAGTATTTT.

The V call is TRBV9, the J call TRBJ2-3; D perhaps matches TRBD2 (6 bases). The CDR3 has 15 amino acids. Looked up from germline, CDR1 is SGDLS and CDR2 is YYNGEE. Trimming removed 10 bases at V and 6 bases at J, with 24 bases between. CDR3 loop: CARSGFGGVSDTQYF. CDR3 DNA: TGTGCCCGTTCCGGTTTTGGCGGGGTTAGCGATACGCAGTATTTT.

The CDR3 sequence is CASSPDRDHNEKLFF. In DNA form, the CDR3 reads TGTGCCAGCAGCCCAGACAGGGACCATAATGAAAAACTGTTTTTT. The V call is TRBV4-2, the J call TRBJ1-4; 7 nucleotides align to TRBD1. The trim removed 4 bases at V and 4 bases at J, leaving 6 bases unmatched. The V gene's germline CDR1 is LGHNA and CDR2 YNFKEQ. The CDR3 sequence is 15 residues long.

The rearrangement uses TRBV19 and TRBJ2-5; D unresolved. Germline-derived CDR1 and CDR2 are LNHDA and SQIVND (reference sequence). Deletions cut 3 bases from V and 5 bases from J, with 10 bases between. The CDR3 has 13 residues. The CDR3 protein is CASSILGWETQYF. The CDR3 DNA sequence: TGTGCCAGTAGTATCCTAGGGTGGGAGACCCAGTACTTC.

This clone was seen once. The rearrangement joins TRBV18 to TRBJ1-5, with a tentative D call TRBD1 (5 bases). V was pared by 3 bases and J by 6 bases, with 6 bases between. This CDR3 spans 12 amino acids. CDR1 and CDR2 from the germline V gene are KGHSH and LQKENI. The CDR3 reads CASSPQGQPQHF. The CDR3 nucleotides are TGTGCCAGCTCACCCCAGGGTCAGCCCCAGCATTTT.

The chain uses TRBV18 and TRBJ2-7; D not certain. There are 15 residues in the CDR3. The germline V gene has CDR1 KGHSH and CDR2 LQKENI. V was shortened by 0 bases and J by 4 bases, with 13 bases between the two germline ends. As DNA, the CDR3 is TGTGCCAGCTCACCACCCGGTGTTCCCGGGTACGAGCAGTACTTC. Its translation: CASSPPGVPGYEQYF.

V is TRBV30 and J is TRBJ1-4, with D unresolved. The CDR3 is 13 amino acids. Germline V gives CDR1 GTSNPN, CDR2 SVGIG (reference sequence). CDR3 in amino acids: CAWSERNKEKLFF. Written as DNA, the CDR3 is TGTGCTTGGTCCGAGAGAAATAAGGAAAAACTGTTTTTT.

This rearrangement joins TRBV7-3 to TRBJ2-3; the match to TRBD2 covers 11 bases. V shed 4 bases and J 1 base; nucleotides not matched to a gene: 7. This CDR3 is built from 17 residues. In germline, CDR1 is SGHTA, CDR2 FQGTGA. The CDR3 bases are TGTGCCAGCAGCTCCACCCCACTAGCGGGAGGCACAGATACGCAGTATTTT. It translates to CASSSTPLAGGTDTQYF.

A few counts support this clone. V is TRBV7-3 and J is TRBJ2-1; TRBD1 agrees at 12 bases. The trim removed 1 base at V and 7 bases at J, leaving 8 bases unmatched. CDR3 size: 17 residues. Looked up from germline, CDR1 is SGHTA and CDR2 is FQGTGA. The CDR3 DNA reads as TGTGCCAGCAGCTTAAGTCCCGGGACAGGGGGCTCAAATGAGCAGTTCTTC. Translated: CASSLSPGTGGSNEQFF.

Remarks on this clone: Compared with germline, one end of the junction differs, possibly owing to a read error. Here the CDR3 DNA reads TGTGCTAGCAGCTTGGGACTAGCGGGATACAATGAGCAGTTCTTC. This gives the protein CASSLGLAGYNEQFF. V usage is TRBV7-7 and J usage is TRBJ2-1; TRBD2 matches at 13 bases. Germline CDR1 SSHAT, CDR2 FNYEAQ (reference sequence). The CDR3 is 15 amino acids.

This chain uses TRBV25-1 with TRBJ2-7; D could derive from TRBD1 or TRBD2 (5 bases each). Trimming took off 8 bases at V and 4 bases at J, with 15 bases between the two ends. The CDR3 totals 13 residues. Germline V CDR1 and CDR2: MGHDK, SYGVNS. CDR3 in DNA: TGTGCCAGCGTCCGGGGCCCTGGTTACGAGCAGTACTTC. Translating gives CASVRGPGYEQYF.

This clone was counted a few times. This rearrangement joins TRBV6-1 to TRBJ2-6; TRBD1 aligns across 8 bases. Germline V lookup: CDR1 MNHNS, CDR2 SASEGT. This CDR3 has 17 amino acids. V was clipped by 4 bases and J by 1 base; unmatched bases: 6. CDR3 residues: CASSASGTGSGANVLTF. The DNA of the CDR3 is TGTGCCAGCAGTGCCTCCGGGACAGGTTCTGGGGCCAACGTCCTGACTTTC.

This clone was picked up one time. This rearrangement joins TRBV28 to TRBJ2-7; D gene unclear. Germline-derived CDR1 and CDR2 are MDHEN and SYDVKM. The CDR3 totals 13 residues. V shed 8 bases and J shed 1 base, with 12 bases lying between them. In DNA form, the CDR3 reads TGTGCCAGCCTCGGTTTGCGATCCTACGAGCAGTACTTC. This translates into CASLGLRSYEQYF.

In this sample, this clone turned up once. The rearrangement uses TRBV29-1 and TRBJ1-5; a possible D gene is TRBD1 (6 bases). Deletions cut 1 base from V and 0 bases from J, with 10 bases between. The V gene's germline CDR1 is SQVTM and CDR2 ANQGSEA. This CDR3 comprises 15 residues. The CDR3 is CSVEVAGASNQPQHF. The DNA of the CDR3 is TGCAGCGTTGAAGTTGCGGGGGCTAGCAATCAGCCCCAGCATTTT.